Following are 3 T cell receptor beta chains from one sample sequenced in a study of blood T cell repertoires in COVID-19. Repertoires were generated with immunoSEQ multiplex PCR, while TCRdb's copy carries only in-frame clones and drops some. The sample includes a few hundred thousand clones, approximately 90% of them seen just once. The sample consisted of PBMCs or T cells enriched from blood (not recorded which). The receptors were gathered from a man between 18 and 29 years old who had recovered from COVID-19.

J is TRBJ1-1 and V is TRBV2; tentative D call: TRBD1 (6 bases). The V end lost 3 bases, the J end lost 0 bases, and 8 bases lay between the germline ends. This CDR3 contains 14 residues. Germline V lookup: CDR1 SNHLY, CDR2 FYNNEI. CDR3: CASSEQGMNTEAFF. CDR3 nucleotides: TGTGCCAGCAGTGAGCAGGGGATGAACACTGAAGCTTTCTTT. The full variable domain, with the rest looked up from reference TRBV2 and TRBJ1-1, is EPEVTQTPSHQVTQMGQEVILRCVPISNHLYFYWYRQILGQKVEFLVSFYNNEISEKSEIFDDQFSVERPDGSNFTLKIRSTKLEDSAMYFCASSEQGMNTEAFFGQGTRLTVV.

This clone was detected once. The chain joins TRBV7-2 to TRBJ2-7; perhaps TRBD1 as D (6 bases). Trimming removed 6 bases at V and 8 bases at J, with 14 bases between. CDR3 length: 12 amino acids. Germline values: CDR1 SGHTA, CDR2 FQGNSA. CDR3 nucleotides: TGTGCCAGCAGACCTCCAGGGGACCAGCAGTACTTC. Amino acids: CASRPPGDQQYF. Full variable domain (rest looked up from reference TRBV7-2 and TRBJ2-7): GAGVSQSPSNKVTEKGKDVELRCDPISGHTALYWYRQSLGQGLEFLIYFQGNSAPDKSGLPSDRFSAERTGGSVSTLTIQRTQQEDSAVYLCASRPPGDQQYFGPGTRLTVT.

This chain joins TRBV6-5 and TRBJ1-6, with a tentative D call TRBD1 (6 bases). From germline, CDR1 is MNHEY and CDR2 SVGAGI. This CDR3 region has 15 residues. Trimming took 0 bases from V and 7 from J, leaving 10 bases between them. Written as DNA, the CDR3 is TGTGCCAGCAGTTACTCGATGGGGGCAAATTCACCCCTCCACTTT. This sequence encodes CASSYSMGANSPLHF.